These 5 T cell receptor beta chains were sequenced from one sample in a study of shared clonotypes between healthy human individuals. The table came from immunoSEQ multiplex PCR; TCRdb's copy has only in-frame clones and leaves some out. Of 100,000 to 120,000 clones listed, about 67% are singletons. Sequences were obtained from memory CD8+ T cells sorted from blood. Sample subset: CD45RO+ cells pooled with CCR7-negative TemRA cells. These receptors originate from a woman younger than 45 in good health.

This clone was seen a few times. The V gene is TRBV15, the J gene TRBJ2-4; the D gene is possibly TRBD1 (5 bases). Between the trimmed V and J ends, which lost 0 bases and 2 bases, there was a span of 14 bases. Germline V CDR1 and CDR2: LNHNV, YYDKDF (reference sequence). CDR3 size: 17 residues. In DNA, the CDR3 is TGTGCCACCAGCAGAGATAGGGGCTTACGACCCAAAAACATTCAGTACTTC. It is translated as CATSRDRGLRPKNIQYF.

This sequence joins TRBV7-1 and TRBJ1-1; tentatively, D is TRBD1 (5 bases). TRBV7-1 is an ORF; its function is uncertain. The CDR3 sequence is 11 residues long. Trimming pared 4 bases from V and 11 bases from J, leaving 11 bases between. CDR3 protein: CASSFVGDAFF. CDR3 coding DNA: TGTGCCAGCAGCTTTGTAGGGGATGCTTTCTTT.

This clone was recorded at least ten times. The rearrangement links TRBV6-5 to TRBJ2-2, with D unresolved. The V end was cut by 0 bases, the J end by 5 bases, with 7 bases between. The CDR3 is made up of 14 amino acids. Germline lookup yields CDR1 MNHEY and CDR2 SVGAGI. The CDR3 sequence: CASSYSLETGELFF. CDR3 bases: TGTGCCAGCAGTTACTCGTTGGAGACCGGGGAGCTGTTTTTT.

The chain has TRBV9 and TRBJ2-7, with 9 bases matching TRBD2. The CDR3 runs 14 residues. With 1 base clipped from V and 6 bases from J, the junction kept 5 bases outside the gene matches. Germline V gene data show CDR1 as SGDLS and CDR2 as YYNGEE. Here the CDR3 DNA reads TGTGCCAGCAGCGTATCTAGCGGGATCGTCGAGCAGTACTTC. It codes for CASSVSSGIVEQYF. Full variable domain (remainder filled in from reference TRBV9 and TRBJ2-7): DSGVTQTPKHLITATGQRVTLRCSPRSGDLSVYWYQQSLDQGLQFLIQYYNGEERAKGNILERFSAQQFPDLHSELNLSSLELGDSALYFCASSVSSGIVEQYFGPGTRLTVT.

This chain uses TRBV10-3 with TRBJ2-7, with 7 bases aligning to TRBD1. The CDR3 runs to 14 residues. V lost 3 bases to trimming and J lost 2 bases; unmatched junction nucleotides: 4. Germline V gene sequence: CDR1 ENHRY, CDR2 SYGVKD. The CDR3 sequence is CAISEGQVPYEQYF. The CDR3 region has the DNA TGTGCCATCAGTGAAGGACAGGTACCCTACGAGCAGTACTTC.